The 31 T cell receptor beta chains listed next were all sequenced from one sample in a study of shared clonotypes between healthy human individuals. TCRdb keeps only in-frame clones here, not all; method: immunoSEQ multiplex PCR. The sample records hundreds of thousands of clones, 70% to 80% being singletons. The sequencing input was PBMCs. These receptors were collected from a middle-aged woman in good health. Some clones in this sample may be carry-over from other donors' samples.

The chain employs TRBV2 and TRBJ1-5; D is uncertain. CDR3 length equals 14 residues. V was pared by 5 bases and J by 2 bases, with 10 bases between. Germline V gene data show CDR1 as SNHLY and CDR2 as FYNNEI. The CDR3 DNA reads TGTGCCAGCAGTTGGTTGGTTGGCAATCAGCCCCAGCATTTT. This gives the protein CASSWLVGNQPQHF.

A note on this clone: A far larger clone is one nucleotide away, so this likely arose from a read error. The sample holds other DNA sequences that translate to the same CDR3. The chain employs TRBV2 and TRBJ1-3; D call uncertain. The CDR3 is 13 residues long. The V end lost 10 bases, the J end lost 0 bases, and 10 bases lay between the germline ends. Per the germline V gene, CDR1 is SNHLY and CDR2 is FYNNEI. As DNA, the CDR3 is TGTGCCACCCAGGCTCGCTCTGGAAACACCATATATTTT. Translation: CATQARSGNTIYF. The variable domain in full, completed from reference TRBV2 and TRBJ1-3, reads EPEVTQTPSHQVTQMGQEVILRCVPISNHLYFYWYRQILGQKVEFLVSFYNNEISEKSEIFDDQFSVERPDGSNFTLKIRSTKLEDSAMYFCATQARSGNTIYFGEGSWLTVV.

The chain combines TRBV18 with TRBJ1-2, with TRBD1 matching 8 bases. Germline CDR1 KGHSH, CDR2 LQKENI. The CDR3 runs 16 residues. The V gene end was trimmed by 2 bases and the J gene end by 2 bases; junction bases not matched to a gene: 7. The chain's CDR3 is CASSPSRTGLNYGYTF. The CDR3, as DNA: TGTGCCAGCTCACCATCGCGGACAGGGCTGAACTATGGCTACACCTTC. Based on the CDR3 plus reference TRBV18 and TRBJ1-2, the full variable domain is NAGVMQNPRHLVRRRGQEARLRCSPMKGHSHVYWYRQLPEEGLKFMVYLQKENIIDESGMPKERFSAEFPKEGPSILRIQQVVRGDSAAYFCASSPSRTGLNYGYTFGSGTRLTVV.

The rearrangement links TRBV5-1 to TRBJ2-7; 7 bases match TRBD2. Germline assignment: CDR1 SGHRS and CDR2 YFSETQ. J was trimmed by 3 bases and V by 4 bases; bases with no gene match: 13. The CDR3 spans 16 residues. The chain's CDR3 is CASSQEGWGGIYEQYF. The CDR3 region has the DNA TGCGCCAGCAGCCAAGAGGGCTGGGGGGGAATCTACGAGCAGTACTTC.

About this clone: Other nucleotide sequences from this sample produce the same CDR3. The chain links TRBV28 to TRBJ1-4, with D tentatively TRBD1 (5 bases). Germline loops: CDR1 MDHEN, CDR2 SYDVKM. The CDR3 runs to 13 residues. The germline V and J ends were trimmed by 6 bases and 5 bases, with 10 bases remaining between them. The CDR3 coding sequence is TGTGCCAGCAGCCAGGGATTGAATGAAAAACTGTTTTTT. This gives the protein CASSQGLNEKLFF.

The chain carries TRBV9 and TRBJ2-1, with 8 bases lining up with TRBD2. CDR3 length: 17 residues. Germline lookup yields CDR1 SGDLS and CDR2 YYNGEE. V trimming: 3 bases; J trimming: 4 bases; junction bases outside the gene matches: 12. The CDR3 loop reads CASSALSGGGGYNEQFF. For the CDR3, the DNA is TGTGCCAGCAGCGCCCTCTCGGGAGGCGGGGGGTACAATGAGCAGTTCTTC. Full variable domain (rest looked up from reference TRBV9 and TRBJ2-1): DSGVTQTPKHLITATGQRVTLRCSPRSGDLSVYWYQQSLDQGLQFLIQYYNGEERAKGNILERFSAQQFPDLHSELNLSSLELGDSALYFCASSALSGGGGYNEQFFGPGTRLTVL.

A few counts support this clone. The rearrangement joins TRBV7-9 to TRBJ2-1; D is uncertain. This CDR3 has 13 residues. V shed 5 bases and J shed 6 bases, with 11 bases lying between them. Germline assignment: CDR1 SEHNR and CDR2 FQNEAQ (reference sequence). Written as DNA, the CDR3 is TGTGCCAGCAGCCCCCCGATCCGCAATGAGCAGTTCTTC. Translating gives CASSPPIRNEQFF.

The rearrangement joins TRBV29-1 to TRBJ2-5, with D maybe TRBD2 (6 bases). Germline V gene sequence: CDR1 SQVTM, CDR2 ANQGSEA. This CDR3 is built from 14 residues. V was cut by 5 bases and J by 3 bases, with 16 bases left in between. CDR3 DNA sequence: TGCAGCGTTCTGGGACTGGAAACAAAAGAGACCCAGTACTTC. It codes for CSVLGLETKETQYF.

The chain joins TRBV18 to TRBJ1-4; possibly TRBD1 for D (5 bases). Trimming removed 6 bases at V and 7 bases at J, with 12 bases between. The germline CDR1 and CDR2 sequences are KGHSH and LQKENI. The CDR3 length is 13 residues. CDR3 sequence (DNA): TGTGCCAGCTCCTCAGGGTTTGGTGAAAAACTGTTTTTT. Protein product: CASSSGFGEKLFF.

The genes are TRBV10-3 and TRBJ2-5; 11 bases map to TRBD2. Germline lookup yields CDR1 ENHRY and CDR2 SYGVKD. J gave up 2 bases and V 4 bases, and 3 bases lay outside the gene matches. The CDR3 totals 15 residues. The CDR3 sequence: CAISGGTSGQETQYF. The DNA for the CDR3 is TGTGCCATCAGTGGCGGGACTAGCGGACAAGAGACCCAGTACTTC.

This rearrangement joins TRBV2 to TRBJ1-2, with D uncertain. Germline CDR1 reads SNHLY; CDR2 reads FYNNEI. V lost 10 bases and J 0 bases, leaving 12 bases between the germline ends. The CDR3 is 13 amino acids. The CDR3 loop is CATSPDSNYGYTF. For the CDR3, the DNA is TGTGCCACCAGCCCCGATTCTAACTATGGCTACACCTTC.

The gene calls are TRBV29-1 and TRBJ2-1, with 9 bases identical to TRBD2. The CDR3 runs to 18 residues. Per the germline V gene, CDR1 is SQVTM and CDR2 is ANQGSEA. The V gene end was trimmed by 0 bases and the J gene end by 0 bases; junction bases not matched to a gene: 9. Here the CDR3 reads CSVEEGGRAYSSYNEQFF. The CDR3 DNA is TGCAGCGTTGAAGAGGGCGGGAGGGCCTATAGCTCCTACAATGAGCAGTTCTTC.

Only one count was recorded for this clone. J is TRBJ2-5 and V is TRBV7-9, with D perhaps TRBD1 or TRBD2 (5 bases each). V lost 6 bases and J lost 1, with 12 bases in between. The germline gives CDR1 SEHNR, CDR2 FQNEAQ (reference sequence). The CDR3 totals 14 residues. The CDR3 region is CASSYSGAQETQYF. In DNA, the CDR3 is TGTGCCAGCAGTTACTCCGGGGCCCAAGAGACCCAGTACTTC.

This chain connects TRBV2 to TRBJ2-3; TRBD2 agrees at 9 bases. The CDR3 is made up of 14 amino acids. Trimming took 5 bases from V and 6 from J; bases not matched to a gene: 6. From germline, CDR1 is SNHLY and CDR2 FYNNEI. CDR3 nucleotide sequence: TGTGCCAGCAGTAGACTAGCGGAGGGGGATACGCAGTATTTT. Translation: CASSRLAEGDTQYF.

The chain links TRBV9 to TRBJ2-1; 7 bases match TRBD1. The V gene end was trimmed by 4 bases and the J gene end by 8 bases; junction bases not matched to a gene: 0. Germline V CDR1 and CDR2: SGDLS, YYNGEE. The CDR3 loop spans 11 amino acids. CDR3 protein: CASSQGDEQFF. For the CDR3, the DNA is TGTGCCAGCAGCCAGGGGGATGAGCAGTTCTTC.

This clone was observed once. The chain employs TRBV5-1 and TRBJ2-7; no clear D. This CDR3 spans 13 amino acids. Trimming removed 2 bases from V and 0 bases from J, with 6 bases in between. The germline gives CDR1 SGHRS, CDR2 YFSETQ. CDR3 bases: TGCGCCAGCAGCTTCTCTCGCTCCTACGAGCAGTACTTC. Amino acids: CASSFSRSYEQYF.

CDR3 sequence (DNA): TGTGCCACCAGCAGAGATTTAGCCGGGGACGGAAACACCATATATTTT. It yields the protein CATSRDLAGDGNTIYF. The genes are TRBV15 and TRBJ1-3; D may be TRBD1 (5 bases). Germline values: CDR1 LNHNV, CDR2 YYDKDF (reference sequence). Trimming removed 0 bases at V and 4 bases at J, with 13 bases between. The CDR3 spans 16 residues.

To note about this clone: The CDR3 does not close with the conserved phenylalanine or tryptophan, likely indicating a read error. This chain links TRBV28 with TRBJ1-4; perhaps TRBD1 as D (5 bases). Germline V gene lookup returns CDR1 MDHEN and CDR2 SYDVKM. Trimming took 4 bases from V and 4 from J, leaving 13 bases between them. This CDR3 comprises 15 residues. CDR3 sequence (DNA): TGTGCCAGCAGTTCCCCGACAGCGCTTAATGAAAAACTGTTTCTT. Its protein is CASSSPTALNEKLFL.

The gene calls are TRBV30 and TRBJ1-2, with 7 bases aligning to TRBD1. Germline V gene sequence: CDR1 GTSNPN, CDR2 SVGIG (reference sequence). V gave up 0 bases and J gave up 7 bases; unmatched junction bases: 2. The CDR3 contains 12 residues. The CDR3 DNA is TGTGCCTGGAGTGTACAGGGGTCTGGCTACACCTTC. This sequence encodes CAWSVQGSGYTF. Variable domain in full (rest from reference TRBV30 and TRBJ1-2): SQTIHQWPATLVQPVGSPLSLECTVEGTSNPNLYWYRQAAGRGLQLLFYSVGIGQISSEVPQNLSASRPQDRQFILSSKKLLLSDSGFYLCAWSVQGSGYTFGSGTRLTVV.

The V gene is TRBV19, the J gene TRBJ2-3; D unclear. Germline-derived CDR1 and CDR2 are LNHDA and SQIVND (reference sequence). Trimming took off 0 bases at V and 5 bases at J, with 9 bases between the two ends. The CDR3 has 14 residues. CDR3 residues: CASSIDRTVDTQYF. The CDR3 region has the DNA TGTGCCAGTAGTATAGATCGGACCGTAGATACGCAGTATTTT.

This chain links TRBV7-2 with TRBJ1-5; D perhaps matches TRBD1 (5 bases). This CDR3 has 16 amino acids. Deletions cut 3 bases from V and 1 base from J, with 13 bases between. From germline, CDR1 is SGHTA and CDR2 FQGNSA. Here the CDR3 reads CASSFSGAGSNQPQHF. For the CDR3, the DNA is TGTGCCAGCAGCTTTTCTGGGGCCGGGAGCAATCAGCCCCAGCATTTT. Full variable domain (outside the CDR3, taken from reference TRBV7-2 and TRBJ1-5): GAGVSQSPSNKVTEKGKDVELRCDPISGHTALYWYRQSLGQGLEFLIYFQGNSAPDKSGLPSDRFSAERTGGSVSTLTIQRTQQEDSAVYLCASSFSGAGSNQPQHFGDGTRLSIL.

The chain recombines TRBV18 with TRBJ2-7; 8 nucleotides match TRBD1. J lost 4 bases, V lost 8 bases, and 7 bases had no gene match. Germline V CDR1 and CDR2: KGHSH, LQKENI. This CDR3 has 13 residues. CDR3 sequence (DNA): TGTGCCAGCCGACAGGGGAACGTTTACGAGCAGTACTTC. It codes for CASRQGNVYEQYF.

V and J are TRBV18 and TRBJ2-5, with TRBD2 matching 7 bases. TRBJ2-7 matches the DNA end more closely, so the J call is doubtful. CDR3 length: 15 amino acids. Germline CDR1 KGHSH, CDR2 LQKENI. The CDR3 here is CASSGGGKERNEQYF. The CDR3 coding sequence is TGTGCCAGCTCCGGCGGGGGAAAAGAGAGGAACGAGCAGTACTTC.

The chain recombines TRBV27 with TRBJ1-4; 7 bases are a match to TRBD1. With 5 bases clipped from V and 1 base from J, the junction kept 13 bases outside the gene matches. The germline CDR1 and CDR2 sequences are MNHEY and SMNVEV (reference sequence). This CDR3 has 18 residues. The CDR3: CASSPKTGTAITNEKLFF. The CDR3 DNA follows: TGTGCCAGCAGTCCAAAGACAGGGACGGCGATAACTAATGAAAAACTGTTTTTT.

This chain uses TRBV27 with TRBJ2-7; 12 bases align to TRBD2. Trimming took 6 bases from V and 4 from J; bases not matched to a gene: 10. This CDR3 region has 16 residues. CDR1 and CDR2 (germline): MNHEY, SMNVEV (reference sequence). The chain's CDR3 is CASSPRLAGVVYEQYF. In DNA, the CDR3 is TGTGCCAGCAGCCCCAGACTAGCGGGAGTTGTTTACGAGCAGTACTTC.

The J gene is TRBJ2-7, the V gene TRBV18; 9 nucleotides match TRBD1. The CDR3 has 14 residues. Germline V CDR1 and CDR2: KGHSH, LQKENI. J was trimmed by 2 bases and V by 5 bases; bases with no gene match: 4. In nucleotides, the CDR3 is TGTGCCAGCTCAGCCGGGACAGGGCCCTACGAGCAGTACTTC. This translates into CASSAGTGPYEQYF.

The chain couples TRBV6-5 to TRBJ1-1; D gene uncertain. CDR1 is MNHEY, CDR2 SVGAGI, per germline. Trimming took off 5 bases at V and 2 bases at J, with 12 bases between the two ends. The CDR3 contains 14 residues. The CDR3 nucleotides read TGTGCCAGCAGTCCGGGTGGACTTAACACTGAAGCTTTCTTT. It encodes CASSPGGLNTEAFF.

The chain uses TRBV19 and TRBJ1-4; D may be TRBD1 (5 bases). Trimming left V 2 bases short and J 6 bases short, with 13 bases between. Germline V gene sequence: CDR1 LNHDA, CDR2 SQIVND (reference sequence). The CDR3 totals 15 residues. CDR3 bases: TGTGCCAGTAGTATACCCAGGGCCGGGGATGAAAAACTGTTTTTT. As protein: CASSIPRAGDEKLFF.

A remark on this clone: This may be a read error: a much more frequent sequence differs by one nucleotide. The V gene is TRBV5-1, the J gene TRBJ2-1, with D unclear. The V gene's germline CDR1 is SGHRS and CDR2 YFSETQ. This CDR3 region has 15 residues. CDR3 protein: CASSGSGPSYDEQFF. CDR3 in DNA: TGCGCCAGCAGTGGGTCTGGACCCTCCTACGATGAGCAGTTCTTC. The variable domain in full, completed from reference TRBV5-1 and TRBJ2-1, reads KAGVTQTPRYLIKTRGQQVTLSCSPISGHRSVSWYQQTPGQGLQFLFEYFSETQRNKGNFPGRFSGRQFSNSRSEMNVSTLELGDSALYLCASSGSGPSYDEQFFGPGTRLTVL.

This clone was observed many times. J is TRBJ2-1 and V is TRBV11-2, with TRBD2 identical over 10 bases. The J segment lost 2 bases and the V segment lost 5 bases, leaving 3 bases of the junction unmatched. This CDR3 comprises 15 residues. Germline V CDR1 and CDR2: SGHAT, FQNNGV. CDR3 residues: CASSQAGGPYNEQFF. The DNA for the CDR3 is TGTGCCAGCAGCCAAGCGGGAGGGCCCTACAATGAGCAGTTCTTC.

This clone was counted many times. The chain links TRBV27 to TRBJ1-4, with TRBD1 identical over 10 bases. Germline V gene data show CDR1 as MNHEY and CDR2 as SMNVEV (reference sequence). V gave up 5 bases and J gave up 9 bases; unmatched junction bases: 9. The CDR3 contains 15 residues. The CDR3 loop reads CASSETGTGVQKLFF. Written as DNA, the CDR3 is TGTGCCAGCAGTGAAACCGGGACAGGGGTGCAAAAACTGTTTTTT.